This T cell receptor beta chain comes out of a study of blood T cell repertoires in COVID-19. Study overall: Acute-phase and convalescent COVID-19 samples originated in the United States, Italy and Spain. T cells, B-cell-depleted T cells, or PBMCs supplied cDNA or gDNA.

As processed by the authors: Nucleated cell number was recorded as an estimate derived from reference gene primer amplification. Produced via immunoSEQ multiplex PCR; TCRdb's table is partial and in-frame only. V and J calls and clone size are copied from that table; D and trimming were computed from the DNA. In the table there are 150,000 to 200,000 clones, just under 85% of which are singletons. Germline V gene sequence: CDR1 ENHRY, CDR2 SYGVKD. V was clipped by 6 bases and J by 5 bases; unmatched bases: 8. The CDR3 consists of 14 residues. The chain has TRBV10-3 and TRBJ1-1; 8 bases match TRBD1. This clonotype was sampled from a man aged 55 to 69 with COVID-19, enrolled during active disease. The sequencing input was peripheral blood. CDR3 loop: CAIRSGTGGTEAFF. CDR3 coding DNA: TGTGCCATCAGGTCCGGGACAGGAGGGACTGAAGCTTTCTTT.